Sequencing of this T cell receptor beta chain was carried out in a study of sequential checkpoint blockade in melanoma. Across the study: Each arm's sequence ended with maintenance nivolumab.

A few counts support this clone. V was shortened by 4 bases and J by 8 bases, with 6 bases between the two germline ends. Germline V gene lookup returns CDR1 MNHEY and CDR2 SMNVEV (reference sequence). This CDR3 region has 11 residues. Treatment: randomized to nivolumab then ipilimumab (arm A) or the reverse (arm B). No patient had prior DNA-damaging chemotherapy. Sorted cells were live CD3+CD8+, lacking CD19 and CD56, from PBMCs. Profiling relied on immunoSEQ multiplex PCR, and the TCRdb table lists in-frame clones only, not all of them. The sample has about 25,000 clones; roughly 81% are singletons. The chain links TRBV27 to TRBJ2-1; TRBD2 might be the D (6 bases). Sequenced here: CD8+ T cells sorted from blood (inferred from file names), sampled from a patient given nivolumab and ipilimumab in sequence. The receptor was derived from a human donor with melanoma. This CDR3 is CASSWGDEQFF. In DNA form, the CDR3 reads TGTGCCAGCAGTTGGGGGGATGAGCAGTTCTTC.